The clone carrying this T cell receptor (beta chain) has at least ten counts. The data were taken from a study of CD8 T cells in ankylosing spondylitis. TCRdb used MiXCR to reprocess the 5' RACE reads, holding one entry per CDR3 protein. The sample contains tens of thousands of distinct CDR3 sequences, over 5.5% of which appear only once. The J segment lost 2 bases and the V segment lost 3 bases, leaving 7 bases of the junction unmatched. The CDR3 has 15 amino acids. The TCR was taken from a male donor with ankylosing spondylitis or in good health (not recorded which). The sequenced material came from blood, either unsorted or a sorted T cell fraction (not recorded which). This sequence joins TRBV12-3 or TRBV12-4 and TRBJ2-7, with 7 bases aligning to TRBD1. CDR3 sequence: CASSFRRQGPYEQYF. CDR3 bases: TGTGCCAGCAGTTTCCGCCGACAGGGTCCCTACGAGCAGTACTTC.